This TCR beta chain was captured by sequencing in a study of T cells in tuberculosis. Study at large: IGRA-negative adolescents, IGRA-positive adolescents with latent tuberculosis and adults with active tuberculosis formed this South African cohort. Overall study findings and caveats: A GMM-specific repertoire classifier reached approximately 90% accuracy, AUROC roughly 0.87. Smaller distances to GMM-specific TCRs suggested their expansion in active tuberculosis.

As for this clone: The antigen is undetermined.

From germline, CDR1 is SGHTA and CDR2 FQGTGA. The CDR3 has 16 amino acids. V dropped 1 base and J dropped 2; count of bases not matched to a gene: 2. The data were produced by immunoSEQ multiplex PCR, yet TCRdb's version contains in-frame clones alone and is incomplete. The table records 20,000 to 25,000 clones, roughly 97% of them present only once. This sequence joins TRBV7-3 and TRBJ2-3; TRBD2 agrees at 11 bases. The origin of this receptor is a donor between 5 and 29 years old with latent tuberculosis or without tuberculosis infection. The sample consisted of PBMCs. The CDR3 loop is CASSLIAGGNTDTQYF. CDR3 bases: TGTGCCAGCAGCTTAATAGCGGGGGGGAACACAGATACGCAGTATTTT.